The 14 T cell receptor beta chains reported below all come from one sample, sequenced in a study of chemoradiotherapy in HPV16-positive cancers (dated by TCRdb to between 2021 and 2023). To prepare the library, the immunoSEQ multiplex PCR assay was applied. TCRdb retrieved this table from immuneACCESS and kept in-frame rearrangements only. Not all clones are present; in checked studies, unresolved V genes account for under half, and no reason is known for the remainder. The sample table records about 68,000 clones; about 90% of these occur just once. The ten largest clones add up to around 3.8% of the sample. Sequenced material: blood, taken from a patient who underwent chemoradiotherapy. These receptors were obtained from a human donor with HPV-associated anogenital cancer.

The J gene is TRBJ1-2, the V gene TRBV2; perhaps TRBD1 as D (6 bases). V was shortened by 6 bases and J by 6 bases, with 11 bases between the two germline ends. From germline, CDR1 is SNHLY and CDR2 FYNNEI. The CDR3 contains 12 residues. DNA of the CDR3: TGTGCCAGCAGGACTTACAGGGATGGCTACACCTTC. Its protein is CASRTYRDGYTF.

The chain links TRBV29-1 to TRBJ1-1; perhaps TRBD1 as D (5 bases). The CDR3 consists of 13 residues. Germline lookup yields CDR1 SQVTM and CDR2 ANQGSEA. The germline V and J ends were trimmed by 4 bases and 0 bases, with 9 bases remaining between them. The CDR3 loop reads CSVVRTMNTEAFF. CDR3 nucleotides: TGCAGCGTTGTTAGGACAATGAACACTGAAGCTTTCTTT.

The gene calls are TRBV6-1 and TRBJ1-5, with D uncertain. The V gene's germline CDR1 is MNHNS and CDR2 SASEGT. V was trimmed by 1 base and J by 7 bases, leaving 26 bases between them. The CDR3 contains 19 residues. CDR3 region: CASSEGRVFSRAGGQPQHF. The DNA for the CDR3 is TGTGCCAGCAGTGAAGGACGGGTCTTTTCCCGGGCGGGAGGGCAGCCCCAGCATTTT.

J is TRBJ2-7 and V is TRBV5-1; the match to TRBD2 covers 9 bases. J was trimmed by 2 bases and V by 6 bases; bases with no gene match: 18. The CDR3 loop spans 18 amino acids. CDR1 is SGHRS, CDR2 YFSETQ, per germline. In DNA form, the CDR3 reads TGCGCCAGCAACCCCTTCGGGCTAGCGGGACCAAGGGCCTACGAGCAGTACTTC. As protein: CASNPFGLAGPRAYEQYF.

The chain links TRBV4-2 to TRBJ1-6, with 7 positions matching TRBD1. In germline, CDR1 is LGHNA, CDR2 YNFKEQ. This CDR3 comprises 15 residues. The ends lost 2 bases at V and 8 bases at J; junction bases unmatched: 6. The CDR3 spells CASSQQGDGDSPLHF. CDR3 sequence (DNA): TGTGCCAGCAGCCAACAGGGGGACGGGGATTCACCCCTCCACTTT.

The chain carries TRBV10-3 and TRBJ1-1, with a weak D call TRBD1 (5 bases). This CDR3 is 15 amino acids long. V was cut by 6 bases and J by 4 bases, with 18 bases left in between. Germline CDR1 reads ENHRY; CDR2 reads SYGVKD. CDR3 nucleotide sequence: TGTGCCATCAGCTCCAGGAGCGTGGGGGGCACTGAAGCTTTCTTT. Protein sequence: CAISSRSVGGTEAFF.

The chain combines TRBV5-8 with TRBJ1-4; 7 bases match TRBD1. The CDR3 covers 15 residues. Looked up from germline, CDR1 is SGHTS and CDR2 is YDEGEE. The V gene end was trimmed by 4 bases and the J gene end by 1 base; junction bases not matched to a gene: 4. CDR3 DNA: TGTGCCAGCAGCCCTTACAGGGGAACTAATGAAAAACTGTTTTTT. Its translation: CASSPYRGTNEKLFF.

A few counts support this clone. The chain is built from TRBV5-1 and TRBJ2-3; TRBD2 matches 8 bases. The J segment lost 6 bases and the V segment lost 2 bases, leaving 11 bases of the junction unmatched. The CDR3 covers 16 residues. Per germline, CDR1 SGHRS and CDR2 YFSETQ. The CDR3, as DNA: TGCGCCAGCAGCTTAGGGGGAAAAGCGGGAGTTGATACGCAGTATTTT. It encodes CASSLGGKAGVDTQYF.

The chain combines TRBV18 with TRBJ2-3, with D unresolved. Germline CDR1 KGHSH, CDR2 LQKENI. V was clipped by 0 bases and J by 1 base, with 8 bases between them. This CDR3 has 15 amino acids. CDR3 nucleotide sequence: TGTGCCAGCTCACCACCCAACGAGGGCACAGATACGCAGTATTTT. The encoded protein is CASSPPNEGTDTQYF.

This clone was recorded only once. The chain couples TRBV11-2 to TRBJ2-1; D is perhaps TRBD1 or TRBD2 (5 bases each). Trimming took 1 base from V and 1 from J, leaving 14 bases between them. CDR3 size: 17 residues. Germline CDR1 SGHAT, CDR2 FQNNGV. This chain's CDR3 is CASSLGGDLLSYNEQFF. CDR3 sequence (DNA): TGTGCCAGCAGCTTAGGAGGGGACCTTCTGTCCTACAATGAGCAGTTCTTC.

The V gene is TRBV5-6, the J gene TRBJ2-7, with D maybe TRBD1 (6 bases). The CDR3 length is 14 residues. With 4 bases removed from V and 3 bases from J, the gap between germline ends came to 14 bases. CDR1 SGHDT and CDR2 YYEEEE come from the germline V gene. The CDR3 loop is CASSRVGAGYEQYF. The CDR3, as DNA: TGTGCCAGCAGCAGGGTGGGGGCAGGCTACGAGCAGTACTTC.

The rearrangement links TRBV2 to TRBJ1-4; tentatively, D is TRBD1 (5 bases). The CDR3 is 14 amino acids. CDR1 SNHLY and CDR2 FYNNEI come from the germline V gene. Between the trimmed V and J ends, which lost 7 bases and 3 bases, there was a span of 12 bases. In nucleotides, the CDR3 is TGTGCCAGCACCTACCGGGGCCCTAATGAAAAACTGTTTTTT. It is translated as CASTYRGPNEKLFF.

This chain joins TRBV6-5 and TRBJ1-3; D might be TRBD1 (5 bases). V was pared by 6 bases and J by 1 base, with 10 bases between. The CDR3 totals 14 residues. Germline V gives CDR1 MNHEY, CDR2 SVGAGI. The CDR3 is CASRQEVSGNTIYF. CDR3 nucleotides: TGTGCCAGCAGACAGGAGGTTTCTGGAAACACCATATATTTT.

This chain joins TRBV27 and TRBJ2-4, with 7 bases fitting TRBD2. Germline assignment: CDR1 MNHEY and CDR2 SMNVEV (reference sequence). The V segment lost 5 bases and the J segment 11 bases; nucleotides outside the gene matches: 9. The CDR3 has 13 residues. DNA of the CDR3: TGTGCCAGCAGTGGGGGGGGTTGGACCTTTCAGTACTTC. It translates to CASSGGGWTFQYF.